This T cell receptor beta chain was observed in a study of CD8+ T cells in alopecia areata. Following RNA extraction, reverse transcription yielded cDNA that acted as the sequencing template. Method: immunoSEQ multiplex PCR; TCRdb's copy keeps in-frame clones and lacks some. This sample carries fewer than 200,000 clones, 59% of them seen once, and the ten largest clones take about 15%. Germline assignment: CDR1 SGHNT and CDR2 YENEEA. V was shortened by 3 bases and J by 3 bases, with 11 bases between the two germline ends. The CDR3 has 14 amino acids. The count of this clone is one. The TCR comes from a human donor with alopecia areata. The input for sequencing was CD4+ T cells sorted from blood, taken at week 0. The J gene is TRBJ2-5, the V gene TRBV11-3; D unresolved. CDR3 in amino acids: CASSLGRGEETQYF. The CDR3, as DNA: TGTGCCAGCAGCTTGGGCCGTGGGGAAGAGACCCAGTACTTC.